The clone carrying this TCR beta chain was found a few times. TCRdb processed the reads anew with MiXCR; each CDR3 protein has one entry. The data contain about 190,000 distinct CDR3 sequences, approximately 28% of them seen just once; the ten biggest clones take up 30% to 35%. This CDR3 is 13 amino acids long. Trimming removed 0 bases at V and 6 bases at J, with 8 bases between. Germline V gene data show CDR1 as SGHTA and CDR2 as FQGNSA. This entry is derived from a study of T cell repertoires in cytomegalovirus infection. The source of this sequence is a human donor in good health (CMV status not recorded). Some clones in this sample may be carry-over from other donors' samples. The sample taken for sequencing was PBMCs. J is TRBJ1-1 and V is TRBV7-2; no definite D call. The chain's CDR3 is CASSLARVAEAFF. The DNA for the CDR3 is TGTGCCAGCAGCTTAGCGAGAGTGGCTGAAGCTTTCTTT.